The 3 T cell receptor beta chains presented below share a single source sample, sequenced in a study of blood T cell repertoires in COVID-19. TCRdb keeps only in-frame clones here, not all; method: immunoSEQ multiplex PCR. The table records around 70,000 clones, around 86% of them present only once. The sequencing input was peripheral blood. These receptors came from a middle-aged man with active COVID-19.

This chain connects TRBV15 to TRBJ1-1, with 9 bases that match TRBD1. Germline V CDR1 and CDR2: LNHNV, YYDKDF (reference sequence). This CDR3 contains 11 residues. The junction had 0 bases not matched to a gene; V was cut back by 8 bases and J by 5 bases. The CDR3 here is CATGTGTEAFF. CDR3 DNA: TGTGCCACCGGGACAGGGACTGAAGCTTTCTTT.

The chain links TRBV25-1 to TRBJ1-6; D gene uncertain. CDR3 length equals 13 residues. V was pared by 8 bases and J by 10 bases, with 15 bases between. Germline V gene data show CDR1 as MGHDK and CDR2 as SYGVNS. CDR3 region: CASSIDAVSPLHF. Here the CDR3 DNA reads TGTGCCAGCTCTATTGACGCGGTATCACCCCTCCACTTT. Full variable domain (missing parts from reference TRBV25-1 and TRBJ1-6): EADIYQTPRYLVIGTGKKITLECSQTMGHDKMYWYQQDPGMELHLIHYSYGVNSTEKGDLSSESTVSRIRTEHFPLTLESARPSHTSQYLCASSIDAVSPLHFGNGTRLTVT.

The gene calls are TRBV19 and TRBJ1-1; 7 nucleotides match TRBD1. V trimming: 6 bases; J trimming: 11 bases; junction bases outside the gene matches: 9. This CDR3 is 12 amino acids long. Germline V CDR1 and CDR2: LNHDA, SQIVND (reference sequence). The CDR3 DNA reads as TGTGCCAGTAGCGACAGGGTTCTCAGCGCTTTCTTT. It is translated as CASSDRVLSAFF. Together with reference TRBV19 and TRBJ1-1, the CDR3 gives the full variable domain: DGGITQSPKYLFRKEGQNVTLSCEQNLNHDAMYWYRQDPGQGLRLIYYSQIVNDFQKGDIAEGYSVSREKKESFPLTVTSAQKNPTAFYLCASSDRVLSAFFGQGTRLTVV.